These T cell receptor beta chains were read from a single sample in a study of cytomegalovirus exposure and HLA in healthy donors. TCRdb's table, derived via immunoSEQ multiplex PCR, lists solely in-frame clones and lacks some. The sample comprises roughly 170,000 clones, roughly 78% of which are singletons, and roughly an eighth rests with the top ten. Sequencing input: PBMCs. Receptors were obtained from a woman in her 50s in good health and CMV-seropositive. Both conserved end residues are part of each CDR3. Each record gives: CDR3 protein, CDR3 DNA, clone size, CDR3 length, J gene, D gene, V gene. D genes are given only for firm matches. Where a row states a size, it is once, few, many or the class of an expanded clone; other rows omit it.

CAWSVAQFDGYTF	TGTGCCTGGAGTGTAGCACAGTTCGATGGCTACACCTTC	NA	13	TRBJ1-2	NA	TRBV30
CASSFDIPPRSPLHF	TGCGCCAGCAGCTTTGACATACCCCCAAGGTCACCCCTCCACTTT	NA	15	TRBJ1-6	NA	TRBV5-1
CASSRSLRDTQYF	TGTGCCAGCAGCCGTTCCCTCCGGGATACGCAGTATTTT	NA	13	TRBJ2-3	NA	TRBV9
CASSPGTSGGAGEQFF	TGTGCCAGCAGCCCAGGGACTAGCGGGGGGGCGGGTGAGCAGTTCTTC	NA	16	TRBJ2-1	TRBD2	TRBV5-4
CASRYDSYNYGYTF	TGTGCCAGCAGATATGACAGTTATAACTATGGCTACACCTTC	NA	14	TRBJ1-2	NA	TRBV6-1
CASSLWGTANSPLHF	TGTGCCAGCAGCTTATGGGGGACAGCTAATTCACCCCTCCACTTT	few	15	TRBJ1-6	TRBD1	TRBV7-3
CASRDLEDFSNQPQHF	TGTGCCAGCAGAGACCTGGAGGACTTTAGCAATCAGCCCCAGCATTTT	NA	16	TRBJ1-5	NA	TRBV2
CASSLVRGSTEAFF	TGTGCCAGCAGCTTAGTTAGGGGGTCTACTGAAGCTTTCTTT	NA	14	TRBJ1-1	NA	TRBV11-2
CASSPGSGNSYGYTF	TGTGCCAGCAGCCCCGGCAGCGGGAACAGCTATGGCTACACCTTC	NA	15	TRBJ1-2	NA	TRBV7-2
CASSSGTGTTYTDTQYF	TGTGCCAGCAGCTCTGGAACCGGGACAACCTACACAGATACGCAGTATTTT	NA	17	TRBJ2-3	NA	TRBV5-5
CSAYGTAAFF	TGCAGTGCTTATGGGACAGCGGCTTTCTTT	NA	10	TRBJ1-1	TRBD1	TRBV20-1
CASSLSLRQGFYEQYF	TGTGCCAGCAGTTTATCGCTGCGACAGGGCTTCTACGAGCAGTACTTC	NA	16	TRBJ2-7	TRBD1	TRBV27
CASSYSPPREQFF	TGTGCCAGCAGTTACTCCCCCCCTAGGGAGCAGTTCTTC	NA	13	TRBJ2-1	NA	TRBV6-6
CASSPQGAPMDEQYF	TGTGCCAGCAGCCCACAGGGGGCGCCGATGGACGAGCAGTACTTC	NA	15	TRBJ2-7	TRBD1	TRBV5-6
CASSEGLGTGNEKLFF	TGTGCCAGCAGTGAAGGGCTTGGGACAGGAAATGAAAAACTGTTTTTT	NA	16	TRBJ1-4	TRBD1	TRBV6-1
CASSKGGQGYYEQYF	TGTGCCAGCAGCAAAGGAGGACAGGGCTACTACGAGCAGTACTTC	NA	15	TRBJ2-7	TRBD1	TRBV7-9
CASSPSGGSHNEQFF	TGTGCCAGCAGCCCTAGCGGGGGCTCACACAATGAGCAGTTCTTC	NA	15	TRBJ2-1	TRBD2	TRBV5-4
CASSGDSLNTEAFF	TGTGCCAGCAGTGGGGACAGCTTAAACACTGAAGCTTTCTTT	NA	14	TRBJ1-1	TRBD1	TRBV2
CASSPGGRNNNEQFF	TGTGCCAGCAGCCCAGGGGGTAGGAATAACAATGAGCAGTTCTTC	NA	15	TRBJ2-1	TRBD1	TRBV7-2
CASTPAPGTQGITEAFF	TGTGCCAGCACCCCCGCCCCCGGGACACAGGGGATCACTGAAGCTTTCTTT	few	17	TRBJ1-1	TRBD1	TRBV2
CASSRGTPREKLFF	TGTGCCAGCAGCCGGGGTACCCCGAGAGAAAAACTGTTTTTT	NA	14	TRBJ1-4	NA	TRBV6-5
CASRPTSGGFTSTDTQYF	TGCGCCAGCAGACCTACTAGCGGGGGGTTTACTAGCACAGATACGCAGTATTTT	NA	18	TRBJ2-3	TRBD2	TRBV4-1
CAWGQGNGNTIYF	TGTGCCTGGGGACAGGGAAATGGAAACACCATATATTTT	NA	13	TRBJ1-3	TRBD1	TRBV30
CASSAGTDYGYTF	TGTGCCAGCAGCGCGGGGACGGACTATGGCTACACCTTC	NA	13	TRBJ1-2	NA	TRBV5-5
CASSLGGTAKNSPLHF	TGTGCCAGCAGCCTTGGCGGGACAGCGAAGAATTCACCCCTCCACTTT	NA	16	TRBJ1-6	TRBD1	TRBV11-3
CASSRDRAVSEAFF	TGTGCCAGCAGTAGGGACAGGGCGGTATCTGAAGCTTTCTTT	NA	14	TRBJ1-1	TRBD1	TRBV6-5
CAISEDRKSSYNSPLHF	TGTGCCATCAGTGAGGACAGGAAAAGCTCCTATAATTCACCCCTCCACTTT	NA	17	TRBJ1-6	NA	TRBV10-3
CASSSAGLQGGELFF	TGTGCCAGCAGCTCGGCGGGACTTCAGGGCGGGGAGCTGTTTTTT	NA	15	TRBJ2-2	NA	TRBV5-5
CASSLLGQGAEKLFF	TGCGCCAGCAGCTTACTAGGACAGGGCGCTGAAAAACTGTTTTTT	few	15	TRBJ1-4	TRBD1	TRBV5-1
CASSSHRGLHGYTF	TGTGCCAGCAGCTCACACAGGGGGCTGCATGGCTACACCTTC	NA	14	TRBJ1-2	NA	TRBV21-1
CASSYSPGQGYNEQFF	TGTGCCAGCAGTTATTCGCCGGGACAGGGCTACAATGAGCAGTTCTTC	few	16	TRBJ2-1	TRBD1	TRBV6-5
CASSLVYITDTQYF	TGCGCCAGCAGCTTGGTTTATATCACAGATACGCAGTATTTT	NA	14	TRBJ2-3	NA	TRBV5-1
CASSLSVYPRNEQFF	TGTGCCAGCAGCCTCTCGGTTTACCCCCGCAATGAGCAGTTCTTC	NA	15	TRBJ2-1	NA	TRBV7-9
CASSQGQGGRYNSPLHF	TGTGCCAGCAGTCAGGGACAGGGAGGACGTTATAATTCACCCCTCCACTTT	few	17	TRBJ1-6	TRBD1	TRBV27
CASSQRRDRGHQPQHF	TGCGCCAGCAGCCAGCGAAGGGACAGGGGGCATCAGCCCCAGCATTTT	NA	16	TRBJ1-5	TRBD1	TRBV4-1
CASSEHGTGASLNQPQHF	TGTGCCAGCAGTGAACACGGGACAGGGGCCTCCCTCAATCAGCCCCAGCATTTT	once	18	TRBJ1-5	TRBD1	TRBV6-1
CSPPVGPRQETQYF	TGCAGTCCCCCGGTGGGCCCCCGCCAAGAGACCCAGTACTTC	NA	14	TRBJ2-5	NA	TRBV29-1
CASSSGLAENEQFF	TGCGCCAGCAGCTCGGGACTAGCGGAGAATGAGCAGTTCTTC	NA	14	TRBJ2-1	TRBD2	TRBV5-1
CASSYRFFTGAYEQYF	TGTGCCAGCAGTTACCGATTTTTTACAGGGGCCTACGAGCAGTACTTC	NA	16	TRBJ2-7	TRBD1	TRBV6-5
CASSLAGREKLFF	TGTGCCAGTAGTCTGGCAGGGAGGGAAAAACTGTTTTTT	NA	13	TRBJ1-4	NA	TRBV19
CASSAGGAADTQYF	TGTGCCAGCAGCGCGGGAGGGGCCGCAGATACGCAGTATTTT	NA	14	TRBJ2-3	TRBD2	TRBV9
CASSAGTGSLGSPLHF	TGCGCCAGCAGCGCGGGGACAGGGTCTTTAGGGTCACCCCTCCACTTT	NA	16	TRBJ1-6	TRBD1	TRBV5-1
CASSSARGGPSYEQYF	TGTGCCAGCAGCTCTGCCCGGGGGGGGCCCTCCTACGAGCAGTACTTC	once	16	TRBJ2-7	TRBD2	TRBV5-4
CASGTPLRGWVNEQFF	TGTGCTAGTGGTACCCCTTTGAGGGGGTGGGTCAATGAGCAGTTCTTC	NA	16	TRBJ2-1	NA	TRBV12-5
CASIPGGTEAFF	TGTGCCAGCATTCCCGGCGGGACTGAAGCTTTCTTT	once	12	TRBJ1-1	NA	TRBV6-5
CASIGVYGYTF	TGTGCCAGTATAGGAGTCTATGGCTACACCTTC	NA	11	TRBJ1-2	NA	TRBV19
CASSKDKGFGGYTF	TGTGCCAGCAGCAAAGATAAGGGGTTCGGTGGCTACACCTTC	once	14	TRBJ1-2	NA	TRBV21-1
CASSPPDLQGYGYTF	TGTGCCAGCAGCCCCCCGGACTTACAGGGCTATGGCTACACCTTC	NA	15	TRBJ1-2	NA	TRBV13
CASSFGGGKDTQYF	TGTGCCAGCAGCTTTGGCGGGGGCAAAGATACGCAGTATTTT	NA	14	TRBJ2-3	NA	TRBV7-3
CASSDSLEYSPLHF	TGTGCCAGCAGTGACAGCCTAGAGTATTCACCCCTCCACTTT	NA	14	TRBJ1-6	NA	TRBV25-1
CASSFKGDTEAFF	TGCGCCAGCAGCTTCAAGGGGGACACTGAAGCTTTCTTT	NA	13	TRBJ1-1	NA	TRBV5-1
CASSFTGSENTIYF	TGTGCCAGCAGCTTTACAGGGAGTGAAAACACCATATATTTT	NA	14	TRBJ1-3	NA	TRBV5-6
CASSYYGEQFF	TGTGCCAGCAGTTACTACGGTGAGCAGTTCTTC	few	11	TRBJ2-1	NA	TRBV6-5
CASSLGGTGYGYTF	TGTGCCAGCAGCTTAGGAGGGACAGGGTATGGCTACACCTTC	NA	14	TRBJ1-2	TRBD1	TRBV7-9